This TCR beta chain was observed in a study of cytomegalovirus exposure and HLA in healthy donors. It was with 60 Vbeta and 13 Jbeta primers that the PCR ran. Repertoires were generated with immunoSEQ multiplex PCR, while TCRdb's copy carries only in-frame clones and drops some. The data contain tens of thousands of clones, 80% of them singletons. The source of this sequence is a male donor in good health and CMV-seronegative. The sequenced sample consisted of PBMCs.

CDR3 DNA sequence: TGTGCCAGCCGCACCCCTAGATTCACAGATACGCAGTATTTT. Translated: CASRTPRFTDTQYF. This rearrangement joins TRBV7-2 to TRBJ2-3; D is ambiguous. Trimming took 8 bases from V and 2 from J, leaving 14 bases between them. This CDR3 is built from 14 residues. Germline assignment: CDR1 SGHTA and CDR2 FQGNSA.